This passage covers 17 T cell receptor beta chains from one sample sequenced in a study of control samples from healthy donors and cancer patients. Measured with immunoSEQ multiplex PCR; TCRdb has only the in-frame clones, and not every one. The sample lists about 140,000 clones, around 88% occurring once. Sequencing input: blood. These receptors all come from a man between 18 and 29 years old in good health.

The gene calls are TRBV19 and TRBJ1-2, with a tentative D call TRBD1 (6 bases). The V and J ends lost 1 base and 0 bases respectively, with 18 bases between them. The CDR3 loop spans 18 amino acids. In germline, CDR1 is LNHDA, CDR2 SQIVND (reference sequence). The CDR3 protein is CASSIAQRGAQANYGYTF. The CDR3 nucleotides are TGTGCCAGTAGTATAGCGCAAAGGGGGGCCCAAGCTAACTATGGCTACACCTTC.

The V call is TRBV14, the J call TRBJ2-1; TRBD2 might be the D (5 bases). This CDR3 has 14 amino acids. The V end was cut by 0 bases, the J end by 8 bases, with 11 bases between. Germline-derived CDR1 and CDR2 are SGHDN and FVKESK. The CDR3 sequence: CASSQDLATHEQFF. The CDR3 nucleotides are TGTGCCAGCAGCCAAGATCTAGCCACCCATGAGCAGTTCTTC.

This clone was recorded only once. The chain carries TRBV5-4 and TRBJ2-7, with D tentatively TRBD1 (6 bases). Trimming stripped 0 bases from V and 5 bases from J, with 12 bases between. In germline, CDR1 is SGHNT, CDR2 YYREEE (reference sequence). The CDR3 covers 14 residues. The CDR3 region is CASSLGGRGNEQYF. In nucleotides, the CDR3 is TGTGCCAGCAGCTTGGGTGGCAGGGGCAACGAGCAGTACTTC.

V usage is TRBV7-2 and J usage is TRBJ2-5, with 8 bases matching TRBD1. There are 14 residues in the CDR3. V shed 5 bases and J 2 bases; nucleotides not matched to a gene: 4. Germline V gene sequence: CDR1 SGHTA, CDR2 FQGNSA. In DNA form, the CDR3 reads TGTGCCAGCAGCACATGGACAGGGCAAGAGACCCAGTACTTC. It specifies CASSTWTGQETQYF.

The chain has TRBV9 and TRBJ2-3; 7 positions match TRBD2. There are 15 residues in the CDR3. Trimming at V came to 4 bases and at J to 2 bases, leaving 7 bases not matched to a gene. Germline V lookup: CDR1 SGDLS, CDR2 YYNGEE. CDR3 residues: CASSRGGEYTDTQYF. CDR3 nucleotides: TGTGCCAGCAGCCGTGGGGGGGAATACACAGATACGCAGTATTTT.

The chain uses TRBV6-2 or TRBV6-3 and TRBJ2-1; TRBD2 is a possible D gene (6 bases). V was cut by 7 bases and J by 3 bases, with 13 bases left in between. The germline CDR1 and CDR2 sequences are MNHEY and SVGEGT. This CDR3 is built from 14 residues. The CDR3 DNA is TGTGCCAGCACCCCGGCGGGGCTCTACAATGAGCAGTTCTTC. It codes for CASTPAGLYNEQFF.

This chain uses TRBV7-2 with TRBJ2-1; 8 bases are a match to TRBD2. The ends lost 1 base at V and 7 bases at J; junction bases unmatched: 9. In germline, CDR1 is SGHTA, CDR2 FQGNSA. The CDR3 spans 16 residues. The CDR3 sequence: CASSLVGAGGLNEQFF. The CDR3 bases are TGTGCCAGCAGCTTAGTCGGGGCGGGGGGCCTGAATGAGCAGTTCTTC.

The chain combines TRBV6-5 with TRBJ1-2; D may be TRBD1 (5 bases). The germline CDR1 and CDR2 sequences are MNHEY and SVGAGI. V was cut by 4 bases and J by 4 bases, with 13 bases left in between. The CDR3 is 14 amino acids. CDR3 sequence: CASSFVERGYGYTF. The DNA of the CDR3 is TGTGCCAGCAGTTTCGTGGAGAGGGGCTATGGCTACACCTTC.

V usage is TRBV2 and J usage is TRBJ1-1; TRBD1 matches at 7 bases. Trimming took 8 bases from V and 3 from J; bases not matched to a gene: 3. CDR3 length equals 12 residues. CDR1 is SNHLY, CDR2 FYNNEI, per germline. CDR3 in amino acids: CASRQGHTEAFF. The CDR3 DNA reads TGTGCCAGCCGACAGGGACACACTGAAGCTTTCTTT.

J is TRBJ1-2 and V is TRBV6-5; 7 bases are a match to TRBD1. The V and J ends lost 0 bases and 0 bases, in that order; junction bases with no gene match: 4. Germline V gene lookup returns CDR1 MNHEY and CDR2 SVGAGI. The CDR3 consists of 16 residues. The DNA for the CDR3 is TGTGCCAGCAGTTACTCAGGCGGACAGGCTAACTATGGCTACACCTTC. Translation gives CASSYSGGQANYGYTF.

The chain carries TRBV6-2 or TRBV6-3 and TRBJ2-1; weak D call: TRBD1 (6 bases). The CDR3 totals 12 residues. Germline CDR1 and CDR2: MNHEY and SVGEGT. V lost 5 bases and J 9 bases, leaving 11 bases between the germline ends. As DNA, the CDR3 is TGTGCCAGCAGTAGGCAGGGGTTTGAGCAGTTCTTC. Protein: CASSRQGFEQFF.

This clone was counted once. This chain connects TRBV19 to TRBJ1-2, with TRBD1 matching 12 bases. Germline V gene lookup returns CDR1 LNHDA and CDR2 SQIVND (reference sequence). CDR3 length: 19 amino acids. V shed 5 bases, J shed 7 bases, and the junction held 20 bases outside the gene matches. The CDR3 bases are TGTGCCAGTAGTGGAACTCCCCGGGACAGGGGGCGAGGATTAAGTGGCTACACCTTC. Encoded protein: CASSGTPRDRGRGLSGYTF.

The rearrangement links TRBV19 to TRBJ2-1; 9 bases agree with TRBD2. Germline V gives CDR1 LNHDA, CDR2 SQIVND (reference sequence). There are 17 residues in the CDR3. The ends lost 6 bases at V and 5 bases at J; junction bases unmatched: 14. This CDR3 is CASSKRGARGGHNEQFF. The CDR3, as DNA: TGTGCCAGTAGCAAGCGGGGGGCGAGAGGTGGGCACAATGAGCAGTTCTTC.

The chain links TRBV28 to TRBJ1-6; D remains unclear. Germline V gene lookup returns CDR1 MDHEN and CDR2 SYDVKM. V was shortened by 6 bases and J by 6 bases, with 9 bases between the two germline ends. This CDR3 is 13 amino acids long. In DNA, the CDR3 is TGTGCCAGCAGCCCGGCCGCTAATTCACCCCTCCACTTT. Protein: CASSPAANSPLHF.

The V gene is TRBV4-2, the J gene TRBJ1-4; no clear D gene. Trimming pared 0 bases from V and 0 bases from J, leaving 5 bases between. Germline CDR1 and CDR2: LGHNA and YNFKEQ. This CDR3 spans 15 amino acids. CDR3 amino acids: CASSQESATNEKLFF. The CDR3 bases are TGTGCCAGCAGCCAAGAGAGTGCAACTAATGAAAAACTGTTTTTT.

The CDR3 sequence is CASTTGAGGTQYF. The DNA of the CDR3 is TGTGCCAGTACTACAGGGGCGGGGGGGACCCAGTACTTC. This rearrangement joins TRBV19 to TRBJ2-5; D possibly corresponds to TRBD2 (8 bases). Germline CDR1 reads LNHDA; CDR2 reads SQIVND (reference sequence). The V end lost 7 bases, the J end lost 7 bases, and 16 bases lay between the germline ends. The CDR3 sequence is 13 residues long.

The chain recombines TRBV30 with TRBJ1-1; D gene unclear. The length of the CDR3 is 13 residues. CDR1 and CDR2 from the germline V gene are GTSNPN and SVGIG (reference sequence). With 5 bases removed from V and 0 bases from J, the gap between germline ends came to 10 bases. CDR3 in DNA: TGTGCCTGGGACCGCTCCATGAACACTGAAGCTTTCTTT. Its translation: CAWDRSMNTEAFF. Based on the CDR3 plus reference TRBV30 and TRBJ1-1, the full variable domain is SQTIHQWPATLVQPVGSPLSLECTVEGTSNPNLYWYRQAAGRGLQLLFYSVGIGQISSEVPQNLSASRPQDRQFILSSKKLLLSDSGFYLCAWDRSMNTEAFFGQGTRLTVV.